The 20 T cell receptor beta chains below were found in one sample sequenced in a study of OX40 agonist ivuxolimab in advanced cancers. The protocol was immunoSEQ multiplex PCR, while the TCRdb copy is restricted to in-frame clones and leaves out a portion. Of tens of thousands of clones listed, about 86% are singletons. The sample consisted of CD4+ or CD8+ T cells sorted from blood, taken in a trial of the OX40 agonist ivuxolimab. Receptor source: an adult with an advanced solid tumor such as melanoma, head and neck, liver or kidney cancer.

The chain employs TRBV6-5 and TRBJ1-2, with D uncertain. The CDR3 is 13 residues long. Deletions cut 6 bases from V and 4 bases from J, with 12 bases between. CDR1 is MNHEY, CDR2 SVGAGI, per germline. The CDR3 DNA sequence: TGTGCCAGCAGGTCCGGGGTGAGCTATGGCTACACCTTC. Its protein product is CASRSGVSYGYTF.

This chain joins TRBV19 and TRBJ2-6; 7 bases fit TRBD2. Losses at the gene ends were 3 bases for V and 2 bases for J; bases not matched to a gene: 13. Per germline, CDR1 LNHDA and CDR2 SQIVND (reference sequence). The CDR3 sequence is 19 residues long. The CDR3: CASSILVRGGGTGANVLTF. DNA for the CDR3: TGTGCCAGTAGTATCTTGGTGCGGGGCGGGGGAACTGGGGCCAACGTCCTGACTTTC.

This clone was picked up a small number of times. The chain couples TRBV25-1 to TRBJ2-5, with TRBD1 as a possible D gene (5 bases). CDR3 length: 13 amino acids. V dropped 6 bases and J dropped 2 bases, with 10 bases sitting between them. The germline CDR1 and CDR2 sequences are MGHDK and SYGVNS. Written as DNA, the CDR3 is TGTGCCAGCAGGGCCAGGGTACAAGAGACCCAGTACTTC. Its translation: CASRARVQETQYF. Full variable domain (missing parts from reference TRBV25-1 and TRBJ2-5): EADIYQTPRYLVIGTGKKITLECSQTMGHDKMYWYQQDPGMELHLIHYSYGVNSTEKGDLSSESTVSRIRTEHFPLTLESARPSHTSQYLCASRARVQETQYFGPGTRLLVL.

The V and J genes are TRBV5-6 and TRBJ2-2; 8 bases align to TRBD1. This CDR3 is 13 amino acids long. Germline CDR1 is SGHDT and CDR2 is YYEEEE. The J segment lost 9 bases and the V segment lost 4 bases, leaving 5 bases of the junction unmatched. In DNA, the CDR3 is TGTGCCAGCAGCCCGGACAGGGTACGGGAGCTGTTTTTT. It codes for CASSPDRVRELFF.

This rearrangement joins TRBV7-9 to TRBJ2-2; D is uncertain. CDR1 and CDR2 (germline): SEHNR, FQNEAQ (reference sequence). The CDR3 is 12 amino acids. V lost 1 base, J lost 5 bases, and 2 bases lay in between. The CDR3 DNA reads as TGTGCCAGCAGCTTAGGGACCGGGGAGCTGTTTTTT. Protein sequence: CASSLGTGELFF. Full variable domain (rest looked up from reference TRBV7-9 and TRBJ2-2): DTGVSQNPRHKITKRGQNVTFRCDPISEHNRLYWYRQTLGQGPEFLTYFQNEAQLEKSRLLSDRFSAERPKGSFSTLEIQRTEQGDSAMYLCASSLGTGELFFGEGSRLTVL.

The chain is built from TRBV27 and TRBJ2-5; no firm D call. The V gene lost 2 bases and the J gene lost 2 bases, with 6 bases spanning the gap. This CDR3 has 13 residues. CDR1 is MNHEY and CDR2 is SMNVEV in the germline V gene (reference sequence). The CDR3 DNA sequence: TGTGCCAGCAGTTTAGTAGATCAAGAGACCCAGTACTTC. Its protein product is CASSLVDQETQYF.

The chain recombines TRBV18 with TRBJ1-2; 9 bases map to TRBD1. Germline V lookup: CDR1 KGHSH, CDR2 LQKENI. V shed 6 bases and J 0 bases; nucleotides not matched to a gene: 8. The CDR3 consists of 16 residues. The DNA for the CDR3 is TGTGCCAGCTCGTCCCGGGACAGGGAAGCTAACTATGGCTACACCTTC. This encodes CASSSRDREANYGYTF.

This clone has a single count. V usage is TRBV15 and J usage is TRBJ2-1; no definite D call. CDR1 LNHNV and CDR2 YYDKDF come from the germline V gene (reference sequence). With 0 bases removed from V and 1 base from J, the gap between germline ends came to 10 bases. This CDR3 comprises 16 residues. CDR3 coding DNA: TGTGCCACCAGCAGAGATTTTGGGCAATCCTACAATGAGCAGTTCTTC. Encoded protein: CATSRDFGQSYNEQFF.

This sequence joins TRBV28 and TRBJ2-1, with no clear D. The V end was cut by 6 bases, the J end by 2 bases, with 5 bases between. The CDR3 is 12 amino acids. Germline V CDR1 and CDR2: MDHEN, SYDVKM. The CDR3 DNA follows: TGTGCCAGCAGCCGAACCTACAATGAGCAGTTCTTC. Translating gives CASSRTYNEQFF.

The V gene is TRBV5-4, the J gene TRBJ2-3; TRBD2 matches at 13 bases. CDR3 length: 16 residues. Germline trimming cut 3 bases from V and 4 bases from J; bases unmatched to any gene: 5. The germline V gene has CDR1 SGHNT and CDR2 YYREEE (reference sequence). CDR3 residues: CASSYGLAGVSDTQYF. The CDR3, as DNA: TGTGCCAGCAGCTACGGACTAGCGGGAGTGTCAGATACGCAGTATTTT.

Here the CDR3 DNA reads TGCAGCCTTTCACGACAGGGGGCGACAGATACGCAGTATTTT. Protein: CSLSRQGATDTQYF. V and J are TRBV29-1 and TRBJ2-3; 10 nucleotides agree with TRBD1. This CDR3 has 14 residues. Trimming removed 8 bases from V and 3 bases from J; junction bases left unmatched: 8. Germline V lookup: CDR1 SQVTM, CDR2 ANQGSEA.

V is TRBV7-9 and J is TRBJ2-5; a weak D match, TRBD2 (7 bases). Looked up from germline, CDR1 is SEHNR and CDR2 is FQNEAQ (reference sequence). The V end lost 7 bases, the J end lost 4 bases, and 19 bases lay between the germline ends. CDR3 length equals 15 residues. CDR3 amino acids: CASTPTGGAGETQYF. The CDR3, as DNA: TGTGCCAGCACCCCCACGGGGGGCGCAGGAGAGACCCAGTACTTC.

This clone has just one count. The chain is built from TRBV11-2 and TRBJ1-2; D gene ambiguous. There are 15 residues in the CDR3. Per the germline V gene, CDR1 is SGHAT and CDR2 is FQNNGV. V gave up 0 bases and J gave up 7 bases, with 15 bases separating them. The CDR3 region is CASSLDVWSFPGYTF. As DNA, the CDR3 is TGTGCCAGCAGCTTAGATGTGTGGAGTTTTCCTGGCTACACCTTC.

This clone was observed a few times. CDR3 DNA sequence: TGTGCCAGCACTCGGACAGGGGAGGCTTTCTTT. It translates to CASTRTGEAFF. V gene TRBV11-2 combines with J gene TRBJ1-1, with 9 positions matching TRBD1. The ends lost 7 bases at V and 11 bases at J; junction bases unmatched: 5. Germline lookup yields CDR1 SGHAT and CDR2 FQNNGV. The CDR3 spans 11 residues.

This clone was observed a single time. The chain joins TRBV11-2 to TRBJ2-1, with TRBD1 as a possible D gene (6 bases). CDR1 is SGHAT and CDR2 is FQNNGV in the germline V gene. The CDR3 runs to 16 residues. V shed 0 bases and J shed 2 bases, with 11 bases lying between them. CDR3 nucleotide sequence: TGTGCCAGCAGCTTAGAGGGAACAGGGCCCTACAATGAGCAGTTCTTC. It yields the protein CASSLEGTGPYNEQFF.

The V and J genes are TRBV7-9 and TRBJ2-5, with D tentatively TRBD1 (5 bases). The germline CDR1 and CDR2 sequences are SEHNR and FQNEAQ (reference sequence). With 1 base removed from V and 0 bases from J, the gap between germline ends came to 15 bases. The CDR3 consists of 17 residues. The CDR3 DNA reads TGTGCCAGCAGCTTAGGGTTCCGGACATTGTACCAAGAGACCCAGTACTTC. This codes for CASSLGFRTLYQETQYF.

In its sample, this clone was seen once. The chain uses TRBV29-1 and TRBJ1-1, with TRBD1 as a possible D gene (5 bases). Between the trimmed V and J ends, which lost 0 bases and 3 bases, there was a span of 23 bases. The CDR3 length is 18 residues. The V gene's germline CDR1 is SQVTM and CDR2 ANQGSEA. CDR3 region: CSVEDRRLWARGDTEAFF. The DNA for the CDR3 is TGCAGCGTTGAAGATCGGCGGTTGTGGGCTCGGGGGGACACTGAAGCTTTCTTT.

The J gene is TRBJ1-2, the V gene TRBV4-2; 9 positions match TRBD1. The CDR3 loop spans 15 amino acids. Trimming cost V 0 bases and J 4 bases; bases outside gene matches: 3. The germline CDR1 and CDR2 sequences are LGHNA and YNFKEQ. As DNA, the CDR3 is TGTGCCAGCAGCCAAGAGACAGGGGGAATCTATGGCTACACCTTC. As protein: CASSQETGGIYGYTF.

This rearrangement joins TRBV6-5 to TRBJ1-1; the D gene is possibly TRBD1 (6 bases). The length of the CDR3 is 15 residues. V was shortened by 2 bases and J by 4 bases, with 14 bases between the two germline ends. Germline V lookup: CDR1 MNHEY, CDR2 SVGAGI. CDR3 bases: TGTGCCAGCAGTTACGCCGGGGGGGCCGGCACTGAAGCTTTCTTT. This gives the protein CASSYAGGAGTEAFF.

The chain recombines TRBV5-5 with TRBJ2-2; D assignment may be TRBD1 or TRBD2 (6 bases each). This CDR3 has 17 amino acids. The V and J ends lost 1 base and 1 base respectively, with 14 bases between them. Germline V CDR1 and CDR2: SGHKS, YYEKEE (reference sequence). This CDR3 is CASSLPGAGKNTGELFF. CDR3 DNA: TGTGCCAGCAGCTTGCCAGGGGCGGGGAAGAACACCGGGGAGCTGTTTTTT.